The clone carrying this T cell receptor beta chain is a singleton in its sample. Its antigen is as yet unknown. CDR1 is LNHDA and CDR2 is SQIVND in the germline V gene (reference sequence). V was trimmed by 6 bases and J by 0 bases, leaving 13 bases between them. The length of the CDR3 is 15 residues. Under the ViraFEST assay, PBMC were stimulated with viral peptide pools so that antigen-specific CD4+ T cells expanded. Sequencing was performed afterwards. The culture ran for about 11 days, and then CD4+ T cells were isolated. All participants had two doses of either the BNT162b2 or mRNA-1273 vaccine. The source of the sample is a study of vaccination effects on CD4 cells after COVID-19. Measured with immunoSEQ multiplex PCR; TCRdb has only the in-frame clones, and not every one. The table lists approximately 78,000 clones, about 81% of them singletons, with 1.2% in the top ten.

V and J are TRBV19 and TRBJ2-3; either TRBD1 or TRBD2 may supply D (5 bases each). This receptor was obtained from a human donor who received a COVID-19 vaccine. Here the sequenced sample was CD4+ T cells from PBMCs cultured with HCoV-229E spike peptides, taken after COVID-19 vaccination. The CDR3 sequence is CASRRDPPSTDTQYF. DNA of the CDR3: TGTGCCAGTAGGAGGGACCCCCCGAGCACAGATACGCAGTATTTT.